Presented here are 12 T cell receptor beta chains from one specimen sequenced in a study of shared clonotypes between healthy human individuals. Here immunoSEQ multiplex PCR was the method, and the copy in TCRdb shows in-frame clones only, minus some. In the table there are roughly 2,300,000 clones, about nine tenths of which are singletons. Sequencing input: naive CD4+ T cells from PBMCs. Sample subset: CD45RA+ positively selected. The source is a man between 18 and 35 years old in good health. Some clones in this sample may be carry-over from other donors' samples.

The chain uses TRBV10-3 and TRBJ1-2; possibly TRBD1 for D (6 bases). Germline values: CDR1 ENHRY, CDR2 SYGVKD. CDR3 length equals 15 residues. V was cut by 8 bases and J by 8 bases, with 24 bases left in between. CDR3 sequence (DNA): TGTGCCATCCCTACCCGGGGGGGCGAAGGAGAAGGCTACACCTTC. Encoded protein: CAIPTRGGEGEGYTF.

The genes are TRBV7-2 and TRBJ2-4; 11 bases agree with TRBD2. The J segment lost 7 bases and the V segment lost 0 bases, leaving 11 bases of the junction unmatched. The CDR3 has 18 residues. Germline CDR1 reads SGHTA; CDR2 reads FQGNSA. The CDR3 sequence: CASSLAPVSGRARNIQYF. For the CDR3, the DNA is TGTGCCAGCAGCTTAGCGCCGGTTAGCGGGAGGGCCCGGAACATTCAGTACTTC.

In regard to this clone: No DNA is shown, since the ends of the CDR3 on it are uncertain; the CDR3 is the one TCRdb lists. The rearrangement uses TRBV7-9 and TRBJ2-1. The CDR3 length equals 12 residues, ends included. Germline V CDR1 and CDR2: SEHNR, FQNEAQ (reference sequence). CDR3 residues: CASSPPVAEGIF.

A remark on this clone: The same CDR3 can be traced to other DNA sequences in this sample. J is TRBJ2-5 and V is TRBV5-1; D gene ambiguous. The germline V gene has CDR1 SGHRS and CDR2 YFSETQ. The V end lost 0 bases, the J end lost 3 bases, and 6 bases lay between the germline ends. The CDR3 contains 13 residues. The CDR3 reads CASSLVVEETQYF. As DNA, the CDR3 is TGCGCCAGCAGCTTGGTGGTGGAAGAGACCCAGTACTTC.

J is TRBJ2-2 and V is TRBV19, with 9 bases matching TRBD2. Germline values: CDR1 LNHDA, CDR2 SQIVND (reference sequence). V was clipped by 2 bases and J by 8 bases; unmatched bases: 12. CDR3 length: 17 amino acids. The CDR3 loop reads CASSIMALAGAVGELFF. DNA of the CDR3: TGTGCCAGTAGTATAATGGCGTTAGCGGGAGCAGTAGGGGAGCTGTTTTTT.

Only one count was recorded for this clone. The chain carries TRBV6-6 and TRBJ2-1; TRBD2 agrees at 7 bases. Germline CDR1 and CDR2: MNHNY and SVGAGI (reference sequence). The junction had 12 bases not matched to a gene; V was cut back by 3 bases and J by 7 bases. The CDR3 sequence is 16 residues long. The CDR3 reads CASSYSPGLIMNEQFF. Here the CDR3 DNA reads TGTGCCAGCAGTTATTCGCCGGGACTAATCATGAATGAGCAGTTCTTC.

A remark on this clone: This same CDR3 is encoded by further DNA sequences in the sample. This chain connects TRBV28 to TRBJ2-2; D is undetermined. The germline gives CDR1 MDHEN, CDR2 SYDVKM. The CDR3 consists of 12 residues. Trimming shortened V by 4 bases and J by 8 bases, and 8 bases separated the two germline ends. This CDR3 reads CASSSSRGELFF. In nucleotides, the CDR3 is TGTGCCAGCAGTTCCTCCCGAGGGGAGCTGTTTTTT.

The V and J genes are TRBV7-2 and TRBJ2-7; D tentatively fits TRBD1 or TRBD2 (6 bases each). Looked up from germline, CDR1 is SGHTA and CDR2 is FQGNSA. CDR3 size: 14 residues. Trimming shortened V by 2 bases and J by 1 base, and 9 bases separated the two germline ends. The CDR3 protein is CASSLTGASYEQYF. CDR3 coding DNA: TGTGCCAGCAGCTTAACGGGGGCTTCCTACGAGCAGTACTTC.

The chain joins TRBV7-9 to TRBJ1-6, with D possibly matching TRBD1 (5 bases). CDR3 length: 15 amino acids. Trimming pared 2 bases from V and 2 bases from J, leaving 7 bases between. The V gene's germline CDR1 is SEHNR and CDR2 FQNEAQ (reference sequence). The CDR3 sequence: CASSLPGPYNSPLHF. CDR3 sequence (DNA): TGTGCCAGCAGCTTACCGGGACCCTATAATTCACCCCTCCACTTT.

This chain connects TRBV29-1 to TRBJ2-3; 8 nucleotides align to TRBD2. Germline V CDR1 and CDR2: SQVTM, ANQGSEA. The junction had 2 bases not matched to a gene; V was cut back by 3 bases and J by 3 bases. The CDR3 has 13 residues. The CDR3 here is CSVEGLGTDTQYF. CDR3 in DNA: TGCAGCGTTGAGGGACTAGGAACAGATACGCAGTATTTT.

This chain connects TRBV18 to TRBJ2-4; D possibly corresponds to TRBD1 (7 bases). The CDR3 has 14 residues. Looked up from germline, CDR1 is KGHSH and CDR2 is LQKENI. V lost 6 bases to trimming and J lost 6 bases, with 15 bases between them. CDR3: CASSPTGEVNIQYF. Written as DNA, the CDR3 is TGTGCCAGCTCCCCAACAGGGGAGGTAAACATTCAGTACTTC. The full variable domain, completed using reference TRBV18 and TRBJ2-4, is NAGVMQNPRHLVRRRGQEARLRCSPMKGHSHVYWYRQLPEEGLKFMVYLQKENIIDESGMPKERFSAEFPKEGPSILRIQQVVRGDSAAYFCASSPTGEVNIQYFGAGTRLSVL.

The rearrangement links TRBV9 to TRBJ2-7; 10 nucleotides align to TRBD1. CDR3 size: 14 residues. Trimming removed 3 bases from V and 5 bases from J; junction bases left unmatched: 5. CDR1 and CDR2 (germline): SGDLS, YYNGEE. CDR3 loop: CASSETGTGDEQYF. Written as DNA, the CDR3 is TGTGCCAGCAGCGAGACCGGGACAGGGGACGAGCAGTACTTC.